The 25 T cell receptor beta chains given below trace back to one sample, sequenced in a study of cytomegalovirus exposure and HLA in healthy donors. Method: immunoSEQ multiplex PCR; TCRdb's copy keeps in-frame clones and lacks some. The sample lists approximately 280,000 clones; over 75% were seen once. The sequencing sample was made of PBMCs. The receptors were gathered from a young woman in good health and CMV-seronegative.

This CDR3 is CASSLSSLPFTDTQYF. CDR3 coding DNA: TGTGCCAGCAGTTTATCGTCCCTACCATTCACAGATACGCAGTATTTT. The V gene is TRBV27, the J gene TRBJ2-3; D unclear. The germline CDR1 and CDR2 sequences are MNHEY and SMNVEV (reference sequence). The CDR3 loop spans 16 amino acids. V was pared by 0 bases and J by 2 bases, with 12 bases between.

The V gene is TRBV29-1, the J gene TRBJ2-1; no clear D gene. Trimming pared 5 bases from V and 0 bases from J, leaving 11 bases between. The CDR3 loop spans 14 amino acids. The germline V gene has CDR1 SQVTM and CDR2 ANQGSEA. This CDR3 is CSVTTMSSYNEQFF. The CDR3 bases are TGCAGCGTTACTACTATGAGCTCCTACAATGAGCAGTTCTTC.

The chain is built from TRBV27 and TRBJ2-4; 12 nucleotides align to TRBD2. The germline V gene encodes CDR1 MNHEY and CDR2 SMNVEV (reference sequence). The CDR3 contains 13 residues. V lost 5 bases, J lost 9 bases, and 2 bases stayed unmatched. CDR3 sequence reads: CASSATSGSIQYF. The CDR3 DNA sequence: TGTGCCAGCAGTGCGACTAGCGGGAGCATTCAGTACTTC.

The gene calls are TRBV7-8 and TRBJ2-7, with 7 bases fitting TRBD2. The V segment lost 1 base and the J segment 0 bases; nucleotides outside the gene matches: 3. CDR3 size: 15 residues. In germline, CDR1 is SGHVS, CDR2 FQNEAQ. The CDR3 here is CASSLVGGSSYEQYF. For the CDR3, the DNA is TGTGCCAGCAGCTTAGTCGGCGGGAGCTCCTACGAGCAGTACTTC. The full variable domain, completed using reference TRBV7-8 and TRBJ2-7, is GAGVSQSPRYKVAKRGQDVALRCDPISGHVSLFWYQQALGQGPEFLTYFQNEAQLDKSGLPSDRFFAERPEGSVSTLKIQRTQQEDSAVYLCASSLVGGSSYEQYFGPGTRLTVT.

The gene calls are TRBV6-1 and TRBJ2-3, with a weak D call TRBD1 (6 bases). The CDR3 sequence is 13 residues long. Trimming removed 6 bases from V and 6 bases from J, with 13 bases in between. CDR1 is MNHNS and CDR2 is SASEGT in the germline V gene. CDR3 sequence (DNA): TGTGCCAGCAGCGGCATCAGGGGTGATACGCAGTATTTT. It codes for CASSGIRGDTQYF.

The gene calls are TRBV27 and TRBJ1-3, with 11 bases lining up with TRBD1. There are 18 residues in the CDR3. Per the germline V gene, CDR1 is MNHEY and CDR2 is SMNVEV (reference sequence). The junction had 8 bases not matched to a gene; V was cut back by 2 bases and J by 2 bases. The CDR3, as DNA: TGTGCCAGCAGTTTAAGGCCGCCGGGACAGGGGGCTGGAAACACCATATATTTT. This gives the protein CASSLRPPGQGAGNTIYF.

The chain has TRBV19 and TRBJ1-2, with D unclear. V lost 3 bases and J lost 4, with 15 bases in between. The CDR3 is 15 amino acids. The germline gives CDR1 LNHDA, CDR2 SQIVND (reference sequence). CDR3 sequence: CASSISPLLAYGYTF. The CDR3 DNA is TGTGCCAGTAGTATCAGTCCACTACTTGCCTATGGCTACACCTTC.

The chain recombines TRBV5-6 with TRBJ2-5, with D possibly matching TRBD2 (6 bases). The CDR3 totals 12 residues. Germline V gives CDR1 SGHDT, CDR2 YYEEEE. V was clipped by 0 bases and J by 9 bases, with 9 bases between them. The CDR3, as DNA: TGTGCCAGCAGCTTGGCCAGCGGGCCCCAGTACTTC. Its translation: CASSLASGPQYF.

This clone was counted between two and nine times. V and J are TRBV2 and TRBJ2-7; a weak D match, TRBD1 (5 bases). Trimming shortened V by 7 bases and J by 1 base, and 8 bases separated the two germline ends. CDR3 length equals 12 residues. Germline CDR1 SNHLY, CDR2 FYNNEI. As DNA, the CDR3 is TGTGCCAGCACCGACAGATCCTACGAGCAGTACTTC. Translated: CASTDRSYEQYF. The full variable domain, rest sourced from reference TRBV2 and TRBJ2-7, is EPEVTQTPSHQVTQMGQEVILRCVPISNHLYFYWYRQILGQKVEFLVSFYNNEISEKSEIFDDQFSVERPDGSNFTLKIRSTKLEDSAMYFCASTDRSYEQYFGPGTRLTVT.

The CDR3 coding sequence is TGTGCCAGCAGCCCGGGACAGAGCTCCTACGAGCAGTACTTC. It encodes CASSPGQSSYEQYF. The chain recombines TRBV9 with TRBJ2-7; TRBD1 aligns across 7 bases. Per germline, CDR1 SGDLS and CDR2 YYNGEE. The CDR3 sequence is 14 residues long. V was clipped by 4 bases and J by 0 bases; unmatched bases: 4.

The chain has TRBV27 and TRBJ1-1; no reliable D call. The CDR3 spans 13 residues. V was shortened by 8 bases and J by 2 bases, with 12 bases between the two germline ends. Germline CDR1 MNHEY, CDR2 SMNVEV (reference sequence). This CDR3 is CASRLARNTEAFF. CDR3 nucleotide sequence: TGTGCCAGCCGGCTAGCAAGAAACACTGAAGCTTTCTTT.

This clone was found a few times. The genes are TRBV11-2 and TRBJ2-2, with TRBD1 matching over 8 bases. V trimming: 5 bases; J trimming: 6 bases; junction bases outside the gene matches: 8. The CDR3 length is 15 residues. Germline assignment: CDR1 SGHAT and CDR2 FQNNGV. CDR3 bases: TGTGCCAGCAGCGGGCAGGGGGCGCTTCCCGGGGAGCTGTTTTTT. It is translated as CASSGQGALPGELFF.

The V call is TRBV9, the J call TRBJ2-5; weak D call: TRBD2 (7 bases). From germline, CDR1 is SGDLS and CDR2 YYNGEE. This CDR3 has 17 residues. V was cut by 4 bases and J by 6 bases, with 25 bases left in between. CDR3 in amino acids: CASSPRTERLGGKTQYF. The CDR3 DNA reads as TGTGCCAGCAGCCCGCGGACAGAGAGGCTGGGGGGGAAGACCCAGTACTTC.

The chain uses TRBV6-5 and TRBJ1-1; TRBD1 aligns across 8 bases. The trim removed 7 bases at V and 4 bases at J, leaving 11 bases unmatched. The germline gives CDR1 MNHEY, CDR2 SVGAGI. This CDR3 contains 15 residues. The CDR3 here is CASNPSRGQGTEAFF. Written as DNA, the CDR3 is TGTGCCAGCAACCCCTCCAGGGGGCAAGGCACTGAAGCTTTCTTT.

The chain links TRBV28 to TRBJ1-4, with 11 bases lining up with TRBD1. This CDR3 is 19 amino acids long. The V gene's germline CDR1 is MDHEN and CDR2 SYDVKM. V was pared by 5 bases and J by 3 bases, with 14 bases of the junction left unmatched. Here the CDR3 DNA reads TGTGCCAGCAGTCCCTGGACAGGGGGCGCATCCCACGCTAATGAAAAACTGTTTTTT. Translation: CASSPWTGGASHANEKLFF.

This chain links TRBV5-1 with TRBJ2-7; D gene uncertain. Trimming left V 0 bases short and J 7 bases short, with 14 bases between. CDR1 is SGHRS, CDR2 YFSETQ, per germline. The CDR3 extends over 14 amino acids. The DNA for the CDR3 is TGCGCCAGCAGCTTGGCCCACAGAGCCCGGGAGCAGTACTTC. This codes for CASSLAHRAREQYF.

The rearrangement uses TRBV27 and TRBJ1-1; 8 nucleotides match TRBD1. Trimming cost V 5 bases and J 4 bases; bases outside gene matches: 6. This CDR3 has 14 amino acids. In germline, CDR1 is MNHEY, CDR2 SMNVEV (reference sequence). The chain's CDR3 is CASSRTGWVTEAFF. The CDR3 coding sequence is TGTGCCAGCAGTCGGACAGGGTGGGTCACTGAAGCTTTCTTT.

This sequence joins TRBV18 and TRBJ2-7; D uncertain. This CDR3 has 15 residues. In germline, CDR1 is KGHSH, CDR2 LQKENI. The V end lost 1 base, the J end lost 4 bases, and 14 bases lay between the germline ends. In DNA form, the CDR3 reads TGTGCCAGCTCACCACGGATGGCAGGCCTTTACGAGCAGTACTTC. The encoded protein is CASSPRMAGLYEQYF.

The chain links TRBV5-4 to TRBJ2-7; 10 bases are shared with TRBD1. Losses at the gene ends were 0 bases for V and 0 bases for J; bases not matched to a gene: 9. CDR1 is SGHNT and CDR2 is YYREEE in the germline V gene (reference sequence). This CDR3 has 18 amino acids. CDR3 protein: CASSLGTGGPLLSYEQYF. CDR3 coding DNA: TGTGCCAGCAGCTTGGGGACAGGGGGGCCCCTCCTCTCCTACGAGCAGTACTTC.

This chain joins TRBV4-1 and TRBJ2-7; 10 bases match TRBD2. This CDR3 has 15 residues. Per germline, CDR1 MGHRA and CDR2 YSYEKL. V lost 0 bases, J lost 3 bases, and 2 bases stayed unmatched. The CDR3 DNA follows: TGCGCCAGCAGCCAAGATGGACTAGCGGACTACGAGCAGTACTTC. Protein product: CASSQDGLADYEQYF.

The chain recombines TRBV28 with TRBJ2-1; 7 bases are shared with TRBD2. Germline V gene lookup returns CDR1 MDHEN and CDR2 SYDVKM. This CDR3 has 17 amino acids. Trimming at V came to 6 bases and at J to 0 bases, leaving 11 bases not matched to a gene. Here the CDR3 DNA reads TGTGCCAGCAGGGGGACTAAGCGGGACTACTCCTACAATGAGCAGTTCTTC. Amino acids: CASRGTKRDYSYNEQFF.

The DNA of the CDR3 is TGCGCCAGCAGCTCCCGGGACAGCTTCTCTGGAAACACCATATATTTT. Its protein product is CASSSRDSFSGNTIYF. The chain joins TRBV5-1 to TRBJ1-3; TRBD1 agrees at 7 bases. J was trimmed by 0 bases and V by 3 bases; bases with no gene match: 6. Looked up from germline, CDR1 is SGHRS and CDR2 is YFSETQ. The CDR3 extends over 16 amino acids. The full variable domain, rest sourced from reference TRBV5-1 and TRBJ1-3, is KAGVTQTPRYLIKTRGQQVTLSCSPISGHRSVSWYQQTPGQGLQFLFEYFSETQRNKGNFPGRFSGRQFSNSRSEMNVSTLELGDSALYLCASSSRDSFSGNTIYFGEGSWLTVV.

The chain uses TRBV28 and TRBJ1-2; TRBD1 agrees at 7 bases. CDR3 length equals 17 residues. The trim removed 6 bases at V and 3 bases at J, leaving 16 bases unmatched. Germline V gene lookup returns CDR1 MDHEN and CDR2 SYDVKM. CDR3 bases: TGTGCCAGCAGCCCGGTTGGGGGGACAGTTACTTACTATGGCTACACCTTC. As protein: CASSPVGGTVTYYGYTF.

This clone occurred once. This chain joins TRBV9 and TRBJ1-4; the D gene is possibly TRBD1 (5 bases). V dropped 0 bases and J dropped 8 bases, with 11 bases sitting between them. Germline values: CDR1 SGDLS, CDR2 YYNGEE. This CDR3 comprises 14 residues. CDR3 DNA: TGTGCCAGCAGCGTAGGTGGAGACAGAGAAAAACTGTTTTTT. Its protein is CASSVGGDREKLFF.

The chain uses TRBV28 and TRBJ1-2, with TRBD1 identical over 9 bases. Germline V gene sequence: CDR1 MDHEN, CDR2 SYDVKM. V lost 9 bases to trimming and J lost 0 bases; unmatched junction nucleotides: 8. The CDR3 has 15 amino acids. CDR3 residues: CASGTGRYTNYGYTF. CDR3 coding DNA: TGTGCCAGTGGGACAGGGAGATACACTAACTATGGCTACACCTTC.